The clone carrying this T cell receptor beta chain was seen a few times. The sample comes from a study of CD8+ T cells in alopecia areata. Trimming pared 1 base from V and 7 bases from J, leaving 14 bases between. Germline V CDR1 and CDR2: SGHDN, FVKESK. CDR3 length equals 16 residues. As to treatment: oral pan-JAK inhibitor, 5-10 mg twice daily. Investigators isolated RNA and reverse transcribed it into cDNA to act as the sequencing template. Produced via immunoSEQ multiplex PCR; TCRdb's table is partial and in-frame only. The top ten clones hold 0.9% to 0.95% of a sample with hundreds of thousands of clones, 60% of them seen once.

This sample comprised CD4+ T cells sorted from blood, obtained around week 54, from a patient treated with tofacitinib. The V and J genes are TRBV14 and TRBJ1-6; D gene unclear. The receptor's source is a human donor with alopecia areata. The CDR3 DNA reads as TGTGCCAGCAGCCAAGGGGCGGAGGGTTGGAATTCACCCCTCCACTTT. Its translation is CASSQGAEGWNSPLHF.